The clone carrying this T cell receptor beta chain was picked up one time. Sequenced by immunoSEQ multiplex PCR; TCRdb stores in-frame clones only, minus some. The table has a few hundred thousand clones, approximately 89% seen once. This sample was included in a study of blood T cell repertoires in COVID-19. At the level of the study: From the United States, Italy and Spain came samples of acute and convalescent COVID-19.

The CDR3 has 16 amino acids. The ends lost 0 bases at V and 0 bases at J; junction bases unmatched: 3. The germline CDR1 and CDR2 sequences are LGHDT and YNNKEL (reference sequence). The chain combines TRBV3-1 (or the pseudogene TRBV3-2) with TRBJ1-1; 8 nucleotides align to TRBD1. The clonotype was recovered from a woman between 25 and 40 years old with COVID-19, enrolled during active disease. Sequencing was carried out using peripheral blood. The CDR3 DNA follows: TGTGCCAGCAGCCAAGAAGGACAGGGATTGAACACTGAAGCTTTCTTT. Protein sequence: CASSQEGQGLNTEAFF.